Reported below is one T cell receptor (beta chain). No antigen is known for it. Treatment denoted: roughly ten-day PBMC culture with coronavirus spike peptide pools or control peptides (ViraFEST assay). The record originates from a study of vaccination and CD4 T cells after COVID-19. Study background: Stimulation of cells relied on overlapping spike peptides derived from SARS-CoV-2, HCoV-NL63, HCoV-OC43 and HCoV-229E.

The Oncomine TCR Beta short-read assay was what sequenced the DNA obtained from cultured CD4+ T cells. TCRdb re-called the PCR reads with MiXCR, one entry per CDR3 protein. Altogether 15,000 to 20,000 distinct CDR3 sequences are present, approximately 70% being singletons, with the ten largest covering 5.5%. Germline V gene lookup returns CDR1 LNHDA and CDR2 SQIVND (reference sequence). This CDR3 spans 15 amino acids. V lost 0 bases and J lost 1, with 7 bases in between. The sequence was obtained from a human donor who had recovered from COVID-19. The sequenced material came from CD4+ T cells from blood, cultured in vitro. The V call is TRBV19, the J call TRBJ1-3; D unresolved. CDR3 amino acids: CASSIEGSSGNTIYF. For the CDR3, the DNA is TGTGCCAGTAGTATAGAGGGGAGTTCTGGAAACACCATATATTTT.